The 29 T cell receptor beta chains below come from one sample, sequenced in a study of OX40 agonist ivuxolimab in advanced cancers. This table comes from immunoSEQ multiplex PCR, and its TCRdb copy is limited to in-frame clones, with some not included. The sample has around 58,000 clones, around 87% seen once. The sample in question was CD4+ or CD8+ T cells sorted from blood, obtained in a trial of the OX40 agonist ivuxolimab. The receptors stem from an adult with an advanced solid tumor such as melanoma, head and neck, liver or kidney cancer.

This clone was seen more than once but under ten times. V is TRBV9 and J is TRBJ2-3; D remains ambiguous. CDR1 SGDLS and CDR2 YYNGEE come from the germline V gene. This CDR3 has 15 residues. Between the trimmed V and J ends, which lost 4 bases and 2 bases, there was a span of 14 bases. CDR3 sequence: CASSPPGRVTDTQYF. The CDR3 coding sequence is TGTGCCAGCAGCCCCCCCGGGCGAGTCACAGATACGCAGTATTTT.

The CDR3 DNA reads TGTGCCAGCAGCTCGAAGTCCTCGGACTATGGCTACACCTTC. This encodes CASSSKSSDYGYTF. The chain uses TRBV13 and TRBJ1-2; D remains unclear. Germline CDR1 is PRHDT and CDR2 is FYEKMQ (reference sequence). The V and J ends lost 4 bases and 3 bases respectively, with 12 bases between them. This CDR3 spans 14 amino acids.

This CDR3 reads CASSLGVGPSSGANVLTF. CDR3 nucleotides: TGTGCCAGCAGCTTAGGAGTTGGGCCCTCCTCTGGGGCCAACGTCCTGACTTTC. This chain connects TRBV7-8 to TRBJ2-6; D gene ambiguous. The V end was cut by 1 base, the J end by 0 bases, with 13 bases between. The CDR3 is 18 amino acids. Germline V gene data show CDR1 as SGHVS and CDR2 as FQNEAQ.

This clone was detected once. CDR3 in DNA: TGTGCCAGCAGCGCGGGGGGGCGTTCTGAGCAGTTCTTC. It is translated as CASSAGGRSEQFF. This chain connects TRBV9 to TRBJ2-1; TRBD2 agrees at 8 bases. V was clipped by 3 bases and J by 9 bases; unmatched bases: 5. CDR3 length equals 13 residues. Germline CDR1 SGDLS, CDR2 YYNGEE.

V usage is TRBV9 and J usage is TRBJ1-1; D not resolved. Germline loops: CDR1 SGDLS, CDR2 YYNGEE. CDR3 length equals 15 residues. The germline V and J ends were trimmed by 0 bases and 8 bases, with 17 bases remaining between them. Here the CDR3 DNA reads TGTGCCAGCAGCGTAGTAACAGACGGGCCGGCAGAAGCTTTCTTT. Its translation: CASSVVTDGPAEAFF.

V gene TRBV15 combines with J gene TRBJ2-5; D may be TRBD1 or TRBD2 (6 bases each). This CDR3 has 18 residues. Per the germline V gene, CDR1 is LNHNV and CDR2 is YYDKDF (reference sequence). V lost 0 bases and J 3 bases, leaving 20 bases between the germline ends. CDR3 region: CATSRDRVGGLAKETQYF. CDR3 in DNA: TGTGCCACCAGCAGAGATCGGGTGGGGGGCCTTGCAAAAGAGACCCAGTACTTC.

The chain employs TRBV5-5 and TRBJ2-1; TRBD1 matches 8 bases. Germline V CDR1 and CDR2: SGHKS, YYEKEE (reference sequence). Trimming at V came to 0 bases and at J to 7 bases, leaving 6 bases not matched to a gene. The CDR3 runs 15 residues. CDR3 in DNA: TGTGCCAGCAGCTTGGGCAGGGGGCAGAGGAATGAGCAGTTCTTC. Its protein product is CASSLGRGQRNEQFF.

The V gene is TRBV5-6, the J gene TRBJ1-2; perhaps TRBD1 as D (6 bases). Trimming pared 2 bases from V and 5 bases from J, leaving 16 bases between. Per the germline V gene, CDR1 is SGHDT and CDR2 is YYEEEE. The CDR3 is 15 amino acids. CDR3 in DNA: TGTGCCAGCAGCTTTTCCTCCAGGGGTCCTTATGGCTACACCTTC. Translated, it gives CASSFSSRGPYGYTF.

This clone appeared once. The chain is built from TRBV6-5 and TRBJ2-5; 9 bases fit TRBD2. From germline, CDR1 is MNHEY and CDR2 SVGAGI. There are 15 residues in the CDR3. The junction had 9 bases not matched to a gene; V was cut back by 8 bases and J by 2 bases. This CDR3 is CASCSGGRAQETQYF. In DNA form, the CDR3 reads TGTGCCAGCTGTAGCGGGGGCAGGGCTCAAGAGACCCAGTACTTC.

V gene TRBV4-1 combines with J gene TRBJ2-6; D is possibly TRBD1 or TRBD2 (5 bases each). The CDR3 runs to 17 residues. Trimming pared 4 bases from V and 2 bases from J, leaving 15 bases between. Germline assignment: CDR1 MGHRA and CDR2 YSYEKL. As DNA, the CDR3 is TGCGCCAGCAGCCCTCAGGGAGCTCTAGCTGGGGCCAACGTCCTGACTTTC. This translates into CASSPQGALAGANVLTF.

The chain recombines TRBV7-9 with TRBJ1-2; 8 positions match TRBD1. Germline trimming cut 3 bases from V and 5 bases from J; bases unmatched to any gene: 5. Looked up from germline, CDR1 is SEHNR and CDR2 is FQNEAQ (reference sequence). There are 14 residues in the CDR3. This CDR3 reads CASSFGQGRYGYTF. The CDR3 DNA reads TGTGCCAGCAGCTTTGGACAGGGACGTTATGGCTACACCTTC.

The chain uses TRBV9 and TRBJ1-2; tentative D call: TRBD1 (6 bases). Trimming left V 3 bases short and J 5 bases short, with 14 bases between. CDR1 is SGDLS, CDR2 YYNGEE, per germline. The CDR3 has 14 residues. DNA of the CDR3: TGTGCCAGCAGCGCTCTGACAGGCTATTATGGCTACACCTTC. It yields the protein CASSALTGYYGYTF. The full variable domain, completed using reference TRBV9 and TRBJ1-2, is DSGVTQTPKHLITATGQRVTLRCSPRSGDLSVYWYQQSLDQGLQFLIQYYNGEERAKGNILERFSAQQFPDLHSELNLSSLELGDSALYFCASSALTGYYGYTFGSGTRLTVV.

This clone was counted a single time. The J gene is TRBJ2-5, the V gene TRBV27, with TRBD2 matching over 11 bases. The germline V gene has CDR1 MNHEY and CDR2 SMNVEV (reference sequence). V trimming: 6 bases; J trimming: 5 bases; junction bases outside the gene matches: 8. The length of the CDR3 is 15 residues. CDR3 sequence (DNA): TGTGCCAGCAGCCAAGCGACTAGCGGGATGGAGACCCAGTACTTC. Protein sequence: CASSQATSGMETQYF.

J is TRBJ2-7 and V is TRBV29-1, with D maybe TRBD2 (7 bases). The CDR3 runs 14 residues. V was cut by 6 bases and J by 1 base, with 16 bases left in between. CDR1 and CDR2 (germline): SQVTM, ANQGSEA. The CDR3: CSVLGGRGSYEQYF. In DNA form, the CDR3 reads TGCAGCGTCCTGGGGGGGCGGGGGTCCTACGAGCAGTACTTC.

The V and J genes are TRBV7-6 and TRBJ2-1, with D unresolved. CDR1 SGHVS and CDR2 FNYEAQ come from the germline V gene. V lost 5 bases and J lost 4, with 9 bases in between. The CDR3 runs 13 residues. The CDR3 sequence: CASSVTTYNEQFF. The CDR3 DNA reads as TGTGCCAGCAGCGTGACAACTTACAATGAGCAGTTCTTC. The whole variable domain, filled in from reference TRBV7-6 and TRBJ2-1, reads GAGVSQSPRYKVTKRGQDVALRCDPISGHVSLYWYRQALGQGPEFLTYFNYEAQQDKSGLPNDRFSAERPEGSISTLTIQRTEQRDSAMYRCASSVTTYNEQFFGPGTRLTVL.

The chain couples TRBV13 to TRBJ2-3; D may be TRBD2 (6 bases). Germline V lookup: CDR1 PRHDT, CDR2 FYEKMQ (reference sequence). Trimming removed 3 bases from V and 4 bases from J, with 14 bases in between. The CDR3 runs 15 residues. The CDR3 reads CASSLRGVRADTQYF. In DNA form, the CDR3 reads TGTGCCAGCAGCTTGCGCGGGGTCAGGGCAGATACGCAGTATTTT.

The chain uses TRBV15 and TRBJ2-7; weak D call: TRBD1 (6 bases). Germline-derived CDR1 and CDR2 are LNHNV and YYDKDF (reference sequence). This CDR3 region has 15 residues. Trimming stripped 4 bases from V and 0 bases from J, with 13 bases between. Here the CDR3 reads CATSNRQASSYEQYF. The CDR3 bases are TGTGCCACCAGCAACCGACAGGCGAGCTCCTACGAGCAGTACTTC.

This clone showed up just a few times. No conserved phenylalanine or tryptophan ends this CDR3, so it is likely a read error. The chain combines TRBV2 with TRBJ1-6; perhaps TRBD1 as D (5 bases). CDR3 size: 15 residues. The V end lost 2 bases, the J end lost 7 bases, and 12 bases lay between the germline ends. Germline assignment: CDR1 SNHLY and CDR2 FYNNEI. The CDR3 spells CASSERGNNNSPLHL. For the CDR3, the DNA is TGTGCCAGCAGTGAAAGGGGCAATAACAATTCACCCCTCCACCTT.

In nucleotides, the CDR3 is TGCGCCAGCAGCCCCCCAGGACAGGGGACTTTCACAGATACGCAGTATTTT. This sequence encodes CASSPPGQGTFTDTQYF. The V call is TRBV4-1, the J call TRBJ2-3, with TRBD1 matching 9 bases. V lost 4 bases and J lost 2; bases outside the gene matches: 10. The length of the CDR3 is 17 residues. Per the germline V gene, CDR1 is MGHRA and CDR2 is YSYEKL.

The V and J genes are TRBV20-1 and TRBJ2-7; no definite D call. CDR1 is DFQATT and CDR2 is SNEGSKA in the germline V gene (reference sequence). The V end was cut by 6 bases, the J end by 6 bases, with 12 bases between. The CDR3 sequence is 11 residues long. The CDR3: CSAPLRREQYF. CDR3 DNA sequence: TGCAGTGCCCCACTGAGGCGCGAGCAGTACTTC.

This clone was found a few times. The rearrangement joins TRBV7-9 to TRBJ2-7; 9 nucleotides line up with TRBD1. With 5 bases clipped from V and 0 bases from J, the junction kept 5 bases outside the gene matches. Per germline, CDR1 SEHNR and CDR2 FQNEAQ (reference sequence). The CDR3 is made up of 15 amino acids. CDR3 protein: CASSKGQGSSYEQYF. CDR3 DNA: TGTGCCAGCAGCAAGGGACAGGGCAGCTCCTACGAGCAGTACTTC.

The chain carries TRBV20-1 and TRBJ2-2; TRBD1 might be the D (5 bases). Trimming shortened V by 3 bases and J by 6 bases, and 5 bases separated the two germline ends. The germline CDR1 and CDR2 sequences are DFQATT and SNEGSKA (reference sequence). The CDR3 length is 11 residues. CDR3 coding DNA: TGCAGTGCTAGGACAGCCGGGGAGCTGTTTTTT. Protein product: CSARTAGELFF.

V is TRBV5-8 and J is TRBJ1-6; D is unclear. In germline, CDR1 is SGHTS, CDR2 YDEGEE. V lost 3 bases, J lost 3 bases, and 13 bases lay in between. There are 16 residues in the CDR3. The CDR3 loop is CASSSLTSLYNSPLHF. CDR3 nucleotides: TGTGCCAGCAGCTCCTTAACAAGCCTCTATAATTCACCCCTCCACTTT.

The rearrangement links TRBV5-4 to TRBJ1-1; D gene ambiguous. CDR3 size: 11 residues. Trimming pared 0 bases from V and 8 bases from J, leaving 5 bases between. Germline lookup yields CDR1 SGHNT and CDR2 YYREEE (reference sequence). CDR3 sequence reads: CASSLAEEAFF. CDR3 in DNA: TGTGCCAGCAGCTTGGCCGAAGAAGCTTTCTTT. Using reference TRBV5-4 and TRBJ1-1 for the parts outside the CDR3, the full variable domain is ETGVTQSPTHLIKTRGQQVTLRCSSQSGHNTVSWYQQALGQGPQFIFQYYREEENGRGNFPPRFSGLQFPNYSSELNVNALELDDSALYLCASSLAEEAFFGQGTRLTVV.

Regarding this clone: This CDR3 fails to terminate in the conserved phenylalanine or tryptophan, so it likely reflects a read error. The DNA is left out, because the CDR3 cannot be placed on it with certainty; the CDR3 is given as TCRdb lists it. The chain employs TRBV11-1 and TRBJ2-6. The CDR3 spans 14 amino acids, including both terminal residues. The germline CDR1 and CDR2 sequences are SGHAT and FQDESV (reference sequence). The CDR3 reads CASSHTCKADKVGP.

The chain couples TRBV11-3 to TRBJ2-1; no clear D. Germline V gene lookup returns CDR1 SGHNT and CDR2 YENEEA. Trimming pared 4 bases from V and 5 bases from J, leaving 9 bases between. CDR3 length: 13 residues. CDR3 protein: CASSSRANNEQFF. As DNA, the CDR3 is TGTGCCAGCAGCTCCCGAGCCAACAATGAGCAGTTCTTC.

The chain links TRBV7-9 to TRBJ1-2; TRBD1 might be the D (5 bases). Looked up from germline, CDR1 is SEHNR and CDR2 is FQNEAQ (reference sequence). V was trimmed by 3 bases and J by 4 bases, leaving 12 bases between them. The CDR3 runs to 14 residues. Here the CDR3 DNA reads TGTGCCAGCAGCTTGTCCGGGACGTCCTATGGCTACACCTTC. Its translation: CASSLSGTSYGYTF.

DNA for the CDR3: TGTGCCAGTACCATCGGGACAGGGGGTGGTCAGCCCCAGCATTTT. This sequence encodes CASTIGTGGGQPQHF. The V and J genes are TRBV19 and TRBJ1-5; 11 bases are shared with TRBD1. CDR1 LNHDA and CDR2 SQIVND come from the germline V gene (reference sequence). With V trimmed by 7 bases and J by 6 bases, 8 bases remained unmatched. The CDR3 is 15 amino acids.

J is TRBJ2-3 and V is TRBV13, with 7 bases lining up with TRBD1. Germline CDR1 PRHDT, CDR2 FYEKMQ (reference sequence). The V segment lost 5 bases and the J segment 6 bases; nucleotides outside the gene matches: 14. The CDR3 is 16 amino acids. The CDR3 sequence: CASSGRDSAAGDTQYF. CDR3 DNA: TGTGCCAGCAGCGGTAGGGACAGCGCTGCAGGGGATACGCAGTATTTT.